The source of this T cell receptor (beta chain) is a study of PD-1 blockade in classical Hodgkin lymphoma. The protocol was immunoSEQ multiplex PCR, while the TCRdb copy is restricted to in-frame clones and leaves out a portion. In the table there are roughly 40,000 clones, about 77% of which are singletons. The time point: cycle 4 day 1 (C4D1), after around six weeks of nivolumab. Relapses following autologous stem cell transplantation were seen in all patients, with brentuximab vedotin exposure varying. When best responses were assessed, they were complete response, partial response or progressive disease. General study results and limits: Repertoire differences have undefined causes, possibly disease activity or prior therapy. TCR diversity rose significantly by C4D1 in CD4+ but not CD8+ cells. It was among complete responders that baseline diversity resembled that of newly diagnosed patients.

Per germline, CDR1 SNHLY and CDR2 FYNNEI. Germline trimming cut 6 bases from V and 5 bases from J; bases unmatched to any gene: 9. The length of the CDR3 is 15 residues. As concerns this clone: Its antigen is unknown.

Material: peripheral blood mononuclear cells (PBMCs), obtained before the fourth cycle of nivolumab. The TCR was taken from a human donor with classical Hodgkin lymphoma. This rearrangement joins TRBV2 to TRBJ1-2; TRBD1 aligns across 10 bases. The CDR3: CASSGGLGQGYGYTF. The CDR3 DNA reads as TGTGCCAGCAGCGGAGGGCTGGGACAGGGGTATGGCTACACCTTC.